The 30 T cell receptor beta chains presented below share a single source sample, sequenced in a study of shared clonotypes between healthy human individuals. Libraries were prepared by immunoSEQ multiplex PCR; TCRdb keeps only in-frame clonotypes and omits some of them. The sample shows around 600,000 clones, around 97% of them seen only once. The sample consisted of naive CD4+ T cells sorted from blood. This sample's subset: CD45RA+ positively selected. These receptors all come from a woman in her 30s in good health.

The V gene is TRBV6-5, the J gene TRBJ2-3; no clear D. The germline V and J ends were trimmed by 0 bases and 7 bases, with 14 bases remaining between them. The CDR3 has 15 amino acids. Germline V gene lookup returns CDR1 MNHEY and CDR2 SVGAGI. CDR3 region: CASSYSTGPGYTQYF. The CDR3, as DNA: TGTGCCAGCAGTTACTCGACGGGCCCCGGGTATACGCAGTATTTT.

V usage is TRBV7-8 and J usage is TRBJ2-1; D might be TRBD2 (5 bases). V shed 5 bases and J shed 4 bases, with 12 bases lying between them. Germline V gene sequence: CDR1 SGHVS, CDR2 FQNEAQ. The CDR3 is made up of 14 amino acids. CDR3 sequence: CASSAELVYNEQFF. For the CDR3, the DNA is TGTGCCAGCAGCGCGGAACTAGTATACAATGAGCAGTTCTTC.

The CDR3 nucleotides are TGTGCCAGCAGCCCAAGTTTAGAATATGAGGGCTACACCTTC. Residues: CASSPSLEYEGYTF. The chain links TRBV7-9 to TRBJ1-2; D not certain. This CDR3 has 14 amino acids. The V end lost 5 bases, the J end lost 8 bases, and 18 bases lay between the germline ends. In germline, CDR1 is SEHNR, CDR2 FQNEAQ (reference sequence).

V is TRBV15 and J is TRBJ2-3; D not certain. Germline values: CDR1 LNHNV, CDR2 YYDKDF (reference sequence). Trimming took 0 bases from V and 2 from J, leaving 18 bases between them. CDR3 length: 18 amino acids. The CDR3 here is CATSRDDPPWLFTDTQYF. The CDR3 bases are TGTGCCACCAGCAGAGATGACCCCCCCTGGCTATTCACAGATACGCAGTATTTT. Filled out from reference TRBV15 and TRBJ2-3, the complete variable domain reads DAMVIQNPRYQVTQFGKPVTLSCSQTLNHNVMYWYQQKSSQAPKLLFHYYDKDFNNEADTPDNFQSRRPNTSFCFLDIRSPGLGDTAMYLCATSRDDPPWLFTDTQYFGPGTRLTVL.

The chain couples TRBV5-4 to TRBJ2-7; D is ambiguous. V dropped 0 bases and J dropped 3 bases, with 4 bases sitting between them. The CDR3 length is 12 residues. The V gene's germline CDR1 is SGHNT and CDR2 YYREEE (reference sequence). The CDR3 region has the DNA TGTGCCAGCAGCTTGGACAACTACGAGCAGTACTTC. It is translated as CASSLDNYEQYF.

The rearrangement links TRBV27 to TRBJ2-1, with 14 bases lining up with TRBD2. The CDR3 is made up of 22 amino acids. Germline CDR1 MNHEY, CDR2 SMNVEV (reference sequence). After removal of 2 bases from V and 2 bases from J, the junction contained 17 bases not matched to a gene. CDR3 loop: CASSLKGISGTSGSPTYNEQFF. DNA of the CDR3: TGTGCCAGCAGTTTAAAAGGAATTTCCGGGACTAGCGGGAGTCCGACCTACAATGAGCAGTTCTTC.

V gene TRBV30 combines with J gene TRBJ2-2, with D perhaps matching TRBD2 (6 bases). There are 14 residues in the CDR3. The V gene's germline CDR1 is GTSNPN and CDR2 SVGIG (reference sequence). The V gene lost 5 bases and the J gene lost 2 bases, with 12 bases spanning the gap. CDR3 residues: CAWRHGGNTGELFF. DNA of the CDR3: TGTGCCTGGCGCCACGGGGGTAACACCGGGGAGCTGTTTTTT.

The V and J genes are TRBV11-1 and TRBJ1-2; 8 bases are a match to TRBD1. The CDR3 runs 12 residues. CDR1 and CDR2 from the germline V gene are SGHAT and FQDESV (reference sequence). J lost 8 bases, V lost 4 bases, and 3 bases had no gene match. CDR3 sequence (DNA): TGTGCCAGCAGCTCAGACAGGGGCGGCTACACCTTC. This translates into CASSSDRGGYTF.

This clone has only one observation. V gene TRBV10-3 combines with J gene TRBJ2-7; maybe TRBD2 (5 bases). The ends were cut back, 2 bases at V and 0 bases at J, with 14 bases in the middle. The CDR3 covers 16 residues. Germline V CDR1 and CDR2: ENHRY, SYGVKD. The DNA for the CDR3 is TGTGCCATCAGTGAGCCCGGGGTTAAAAACTCCTACGAGCAGTACTTC. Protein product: CAISEPGVKNSYEQYF.

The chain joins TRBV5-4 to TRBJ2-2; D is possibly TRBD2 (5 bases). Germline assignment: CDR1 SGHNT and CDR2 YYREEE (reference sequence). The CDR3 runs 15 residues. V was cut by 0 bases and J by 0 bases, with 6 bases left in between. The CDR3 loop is CASSLGGSNTGELFF. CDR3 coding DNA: TGTGCCAGCAGCTTGGGCGGGTCGAACACCGGGGAGCTGTTTTTT.

The DNA of the CDR3 is TGTGCCAGCAGCCACACGGGACTAGCGGGAACAGATACGCAGTATTTT. Protein: CASSHTGLAGTDTQYF. The chain joins TRBV14 to TRBJ2-3; 13 nucleotides match TRBD2. With V trimmed by 3 bases and J by 3 bases, 3 bases remained unmatched. CDR3 length: 16 amino acids. Germline CDR1 reads SGHDN; CDR2 reads FVKESK.

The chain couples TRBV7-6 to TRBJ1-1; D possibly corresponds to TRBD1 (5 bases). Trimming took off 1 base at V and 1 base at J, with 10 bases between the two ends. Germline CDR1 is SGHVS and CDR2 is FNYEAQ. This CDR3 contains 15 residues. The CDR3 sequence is CASSLGQGGNTEAFF. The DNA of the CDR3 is TGTGCCAGCAGCTTAGGGCAGGGCGGGAACACTGAAGCTTTCTTT.

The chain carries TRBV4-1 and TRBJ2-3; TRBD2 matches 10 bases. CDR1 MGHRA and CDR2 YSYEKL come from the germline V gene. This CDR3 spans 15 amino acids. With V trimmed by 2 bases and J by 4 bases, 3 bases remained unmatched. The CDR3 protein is CASSQLAGGPDTQYF. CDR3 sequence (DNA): TGCGCCAGCAGCCAATTAGCGGGAGGCCCAGATACGCAGTATTTT.

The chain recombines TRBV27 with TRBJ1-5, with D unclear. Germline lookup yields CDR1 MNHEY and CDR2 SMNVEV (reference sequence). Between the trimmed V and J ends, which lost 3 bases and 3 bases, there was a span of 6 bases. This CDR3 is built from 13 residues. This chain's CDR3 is CASSFRVNQPQHF. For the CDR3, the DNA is TGTGCCAGCAGTTTCCGAGTCAATCAGCCCCAGCATTTT.

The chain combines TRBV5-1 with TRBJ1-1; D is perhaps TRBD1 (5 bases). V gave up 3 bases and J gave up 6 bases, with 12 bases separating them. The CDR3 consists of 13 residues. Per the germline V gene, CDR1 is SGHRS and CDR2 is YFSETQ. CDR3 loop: CASSWGMTAEAFF. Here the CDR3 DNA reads TGCGCCAGCAGCTGGGGGATGACAGCTGAAGCTTTCTTT.

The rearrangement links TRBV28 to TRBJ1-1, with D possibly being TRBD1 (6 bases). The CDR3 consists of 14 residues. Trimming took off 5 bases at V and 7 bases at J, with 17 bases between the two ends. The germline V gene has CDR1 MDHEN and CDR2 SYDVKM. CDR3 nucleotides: TGTGCCAGCAGTCCCTATGGGGGGGCCGGTGAAGCTTTCTTT. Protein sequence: CASSPYGGAGEAFF.

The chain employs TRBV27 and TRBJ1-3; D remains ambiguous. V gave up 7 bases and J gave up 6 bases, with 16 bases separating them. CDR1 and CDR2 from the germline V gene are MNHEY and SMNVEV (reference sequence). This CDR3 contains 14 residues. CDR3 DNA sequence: TGTGCCAGCAAAAGAAAACCTGGGGTAAACACCATATATTTT. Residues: CASKRKPGVNTIYF.

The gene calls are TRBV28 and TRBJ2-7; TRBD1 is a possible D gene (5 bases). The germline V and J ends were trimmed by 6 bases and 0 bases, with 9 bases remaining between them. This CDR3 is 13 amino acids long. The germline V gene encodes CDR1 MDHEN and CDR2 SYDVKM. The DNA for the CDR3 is TGTGCCAGCAGCCCAGGGATCTCCTACGAGCAGTACTTC. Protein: CASSPGISYEQYF.

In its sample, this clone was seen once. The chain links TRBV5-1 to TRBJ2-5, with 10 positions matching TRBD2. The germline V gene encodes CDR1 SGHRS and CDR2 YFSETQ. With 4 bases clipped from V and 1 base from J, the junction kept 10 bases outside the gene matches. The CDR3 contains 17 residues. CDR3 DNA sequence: TGCGCCAGCAGCCCAAGACTAGCGGGTGGGCGCCAAGAGACCCAGTACTTC. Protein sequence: CASSPRLAGGRQETQYF.

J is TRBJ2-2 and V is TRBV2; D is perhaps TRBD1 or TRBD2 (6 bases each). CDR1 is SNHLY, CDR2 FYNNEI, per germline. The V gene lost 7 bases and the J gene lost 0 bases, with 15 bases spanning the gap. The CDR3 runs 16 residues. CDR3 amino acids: CASKRDWGPNTGELFF. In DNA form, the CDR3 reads TGTGCCAGCAAACGGGACTGGGGGCCGAACACCGGGGAGCTGTTTTTT.

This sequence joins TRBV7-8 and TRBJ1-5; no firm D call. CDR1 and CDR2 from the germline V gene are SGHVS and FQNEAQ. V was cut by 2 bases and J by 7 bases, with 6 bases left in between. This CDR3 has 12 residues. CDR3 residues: CASSLNSQPQHF. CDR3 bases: TGTGCCAGCAGCTTAAATTCGCAGCCCCAGCATTTT. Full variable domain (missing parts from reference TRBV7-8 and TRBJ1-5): GAGVSQSPRYKVAKRGQDVALRCDPISGHVSLFWYQQALGQGPEFLTYFQNEAQLDKSGLPSDRFFAERPEGSVSTLKIQRTQQEDSAVYLCASSLNSQPQHFGDGTRLSIL.

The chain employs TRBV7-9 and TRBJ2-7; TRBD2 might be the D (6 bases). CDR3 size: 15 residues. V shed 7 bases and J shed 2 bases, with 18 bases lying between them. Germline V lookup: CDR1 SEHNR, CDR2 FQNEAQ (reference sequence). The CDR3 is CASTLAGGRTYEQYF. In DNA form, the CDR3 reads TGTGCCAGCACCCTGGCCGGGGGAAGAACCTACGAGCAGTACTTC. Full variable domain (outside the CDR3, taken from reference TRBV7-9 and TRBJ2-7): DTGVSQNPRHKITKRGQNVTFRCDPISEHNRLYWYRQTLGQGPEFLTYFQNEAQLEKSRLLSDRFSAERPKGSFSTLEIQRTEQGDSAMYLCASTLAGGRTYEQYFGPGTRLTVT.

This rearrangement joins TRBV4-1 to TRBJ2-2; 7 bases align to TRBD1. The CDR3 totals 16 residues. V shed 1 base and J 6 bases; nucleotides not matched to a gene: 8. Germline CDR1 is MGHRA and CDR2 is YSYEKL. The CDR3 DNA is TGCGCCAGCAGCCAAGGGTCGGACAGGTACGCCGGGGAGCTGTTTTTT. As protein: CASSQGSDRYAGELFF.

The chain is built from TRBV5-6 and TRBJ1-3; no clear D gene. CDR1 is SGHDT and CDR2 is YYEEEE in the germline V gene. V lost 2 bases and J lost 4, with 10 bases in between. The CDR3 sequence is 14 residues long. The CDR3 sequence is CASSFRVGGNTIYF. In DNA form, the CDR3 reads TGTGCCAGCAGCTTTCGTGTAGGAGGAAACACCATATATTTT.

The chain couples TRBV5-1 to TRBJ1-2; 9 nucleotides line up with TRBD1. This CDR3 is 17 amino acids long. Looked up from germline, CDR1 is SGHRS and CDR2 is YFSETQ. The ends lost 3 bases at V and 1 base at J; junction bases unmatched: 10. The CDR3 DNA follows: TGCGCCAGCAGCTCTCATGACAGGGGGGCGGTTAACTATGGCTACACCTTC. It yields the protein CASSSHDRGAVNYGYTF.

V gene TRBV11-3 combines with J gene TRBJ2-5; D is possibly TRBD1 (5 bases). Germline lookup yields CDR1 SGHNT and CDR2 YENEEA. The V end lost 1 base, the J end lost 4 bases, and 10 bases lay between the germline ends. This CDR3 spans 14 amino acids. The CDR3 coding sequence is TGTGCCAGCAGCTTAGTATCAGGGTCAGAGACCCAGTACTTC. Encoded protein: CASSLVSGSETQYF.

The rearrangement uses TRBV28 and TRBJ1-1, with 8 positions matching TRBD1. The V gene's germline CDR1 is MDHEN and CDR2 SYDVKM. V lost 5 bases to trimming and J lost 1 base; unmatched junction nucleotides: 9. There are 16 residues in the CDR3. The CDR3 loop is CASSTIPGTGNTEAFF. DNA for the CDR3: TGTGCCAGCAGTACGATACCCGGGACAGGGAACACTGAAGCTTTCTTT.

This CDR3 reads CASSLRHTNTEAFF. As DNA, the CDR3 is TGTGCCAGCAGCTTGAGACATACGAACACTGAAGCTTTCTTT. The rearrangement links TRBV7-2 to TRBJ1-1; D not resolved. CDR3 length: 14 residues. Germline V gene lookup returns CDR1 SGHTA and CDR2 FQGNSA. V shed 3 bases and J shed 1 base, with 9 bases lying between them.

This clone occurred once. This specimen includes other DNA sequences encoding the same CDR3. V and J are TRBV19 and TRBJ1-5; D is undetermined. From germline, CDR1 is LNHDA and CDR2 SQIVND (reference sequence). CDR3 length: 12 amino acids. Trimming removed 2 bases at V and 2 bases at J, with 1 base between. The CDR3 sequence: CASSIRNQPQHF. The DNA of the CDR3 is TGTGCCAGTAGTATACGCAATCAGCCCCAGCATTTT.

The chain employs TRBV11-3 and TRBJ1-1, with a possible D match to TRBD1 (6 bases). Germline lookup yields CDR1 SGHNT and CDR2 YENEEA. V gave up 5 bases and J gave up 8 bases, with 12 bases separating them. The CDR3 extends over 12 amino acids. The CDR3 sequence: CASSIQGGEAFF. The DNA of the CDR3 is TGTGCCAGCAGCATACAGGGAGGAGAAGCTTTCTTT.